This TCR beta chain originates from a study of OX40 agonist ivuxolimab in advanced cancers. Study overall: Six ivuxolimab dose levels, 0.01 to 10 mg/kg, were given intravenously every 2 weeks.

The table came from immunoSEQ multiplex PCR; TCRdb's copy has only in-frame clones and leaves some out. The data contain roughly 43,000 clones, approximately 89% of them seen just once; the ten biggest clones take up 12%. Germline V gives CDR1 SEHNR, CDR2 FQNEAQ (reference sequence). The CDR3 sequence is 15 residues long. The V and J ends lost 7 bases and 0 bases respectively, with 15 bases between them. The rearrangement joins TRBV7-9 to TRBJ1-1; D remains unclear. This TCR was recovered from an adult with an advanced solid tumor such as melanoma, head and neck, liver or kidney cancer. The sample in question was CD4+ or CD8+ T cells sorted from blood, obtained in a trial of the OX40 agonist ivuxolimab. Here the CDR3 reads CASTPPGGMNTEAFF. As DNA, the CDR3 is TGTGCCAGCACCCCTCCGGGAGGGATGAACACTGAAGCTTTCTTT.